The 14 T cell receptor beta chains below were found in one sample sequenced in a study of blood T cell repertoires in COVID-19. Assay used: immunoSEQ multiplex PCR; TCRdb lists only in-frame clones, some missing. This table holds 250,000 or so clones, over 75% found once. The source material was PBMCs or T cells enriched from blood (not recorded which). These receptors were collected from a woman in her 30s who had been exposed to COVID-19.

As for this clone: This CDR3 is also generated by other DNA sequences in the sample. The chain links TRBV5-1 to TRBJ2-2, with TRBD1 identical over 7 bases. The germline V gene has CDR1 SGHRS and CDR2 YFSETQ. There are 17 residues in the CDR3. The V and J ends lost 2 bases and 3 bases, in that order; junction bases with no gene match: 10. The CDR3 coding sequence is TGCGCCAGCAGCTTATCCCCGGGACAGCGATACACCGGGGAGCTGTTTTTT. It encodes CASSLSPGQRYTGELFF.

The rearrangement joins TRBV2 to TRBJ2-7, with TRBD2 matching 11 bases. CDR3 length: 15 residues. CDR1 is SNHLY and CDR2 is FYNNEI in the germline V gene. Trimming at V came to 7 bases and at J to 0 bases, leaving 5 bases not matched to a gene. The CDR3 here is CASKGLAANSYEQYF. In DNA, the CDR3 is TGTGCCAGCAAGGGACTAGCGGCGAACTCCTACGAGCAGTACTTC.

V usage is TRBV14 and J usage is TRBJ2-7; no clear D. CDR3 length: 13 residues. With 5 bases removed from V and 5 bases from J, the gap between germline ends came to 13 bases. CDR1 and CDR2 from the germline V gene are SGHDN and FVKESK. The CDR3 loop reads CASSNYRGHEQYF. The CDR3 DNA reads TGTGCCAGCAGCAACTACCGAGGCCACGAGCAGTACTTC.

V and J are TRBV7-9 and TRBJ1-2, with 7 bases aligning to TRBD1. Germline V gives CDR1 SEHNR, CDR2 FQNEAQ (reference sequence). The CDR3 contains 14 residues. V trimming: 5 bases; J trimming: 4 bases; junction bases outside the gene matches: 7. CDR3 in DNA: TGTGCCAGCAGCGCCCGACAGGGTGGCTATGGCTACACCTTC. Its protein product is CASSARQGGYGYTF.

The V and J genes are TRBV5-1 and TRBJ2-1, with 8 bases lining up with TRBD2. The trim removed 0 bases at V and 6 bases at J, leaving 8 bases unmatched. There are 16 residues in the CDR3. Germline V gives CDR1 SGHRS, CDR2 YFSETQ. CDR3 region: CASSLGTGRATNEQFF. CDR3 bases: TGCGCCAGCAGCTTGGGGACCGGGAGGGCGACCAATGAGCAGTTCTTC.

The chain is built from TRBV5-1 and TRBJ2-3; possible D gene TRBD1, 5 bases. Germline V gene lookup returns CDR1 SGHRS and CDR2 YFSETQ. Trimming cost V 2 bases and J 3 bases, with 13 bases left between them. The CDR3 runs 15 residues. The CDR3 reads CASSLVDSVTDTQYF. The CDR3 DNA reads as TGCGCCAGCAGCTTAGTAGACAGTGTGACAGATACGCAGTATTTT.

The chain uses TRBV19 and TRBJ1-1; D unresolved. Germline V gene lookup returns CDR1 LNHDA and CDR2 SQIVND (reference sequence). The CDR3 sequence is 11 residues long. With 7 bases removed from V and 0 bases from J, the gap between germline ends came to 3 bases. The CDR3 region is CASTVNTEAFF. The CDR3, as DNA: TGTGCCAGTACCGTGAACACTGAAGCTTTCTTT.

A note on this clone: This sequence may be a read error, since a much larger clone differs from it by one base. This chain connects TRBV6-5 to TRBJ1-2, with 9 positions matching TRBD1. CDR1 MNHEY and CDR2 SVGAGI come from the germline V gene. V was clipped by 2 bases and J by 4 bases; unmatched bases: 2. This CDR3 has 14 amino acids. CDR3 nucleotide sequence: TGTGCCAGCAGTTACCAGACAGGGGGCTATGGCTACACCTTC. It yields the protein CASSYQTGGYGYTF.

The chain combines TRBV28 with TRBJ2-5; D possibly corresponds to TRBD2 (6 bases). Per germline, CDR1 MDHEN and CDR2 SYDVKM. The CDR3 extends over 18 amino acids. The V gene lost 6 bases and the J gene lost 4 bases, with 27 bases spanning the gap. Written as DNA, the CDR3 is TGTGCCAGCAGCTACCGGCGAGCGGGCAGGGTGAGAGTAGAGACCCAGTACTTC. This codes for CASSYRRAGRVRVETQYF.

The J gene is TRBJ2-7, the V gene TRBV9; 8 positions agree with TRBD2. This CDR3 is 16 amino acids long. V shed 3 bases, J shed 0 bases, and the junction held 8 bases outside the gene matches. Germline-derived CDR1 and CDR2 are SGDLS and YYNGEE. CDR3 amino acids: CASSEGLGLSSYEQYF. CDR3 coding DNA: TGTGCCAGCAGCGAGGGACTAGGTTTAAGCTCCTACGAGCAGTACTTC.

The CDR3, as DNA: TGTGCCAGCAGCTCCCGCGGCGGGGTCCTTCAAGAGACCCAGTACTTC. Its translation: CASSSRGGVLQETQYF. V gene TRBV6-6 combines with J gene TRBJ2-5, with D perhaps TRBD2 (6 bases). V lost 6 bases and J 2 bases, leaving 19 bases between the germline ends. Germline V gene lookup returns CDR1 MNHNY and CDR2 SVGAGI (reference sequence). The CDR3 extends over 16 amino acids.

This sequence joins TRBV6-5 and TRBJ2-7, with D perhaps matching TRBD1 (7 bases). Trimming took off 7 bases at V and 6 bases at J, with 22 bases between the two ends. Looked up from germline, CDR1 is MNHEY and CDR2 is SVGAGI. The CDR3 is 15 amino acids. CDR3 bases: TGTGCCAGCATGCAGGGGGGAACTTTCATGGGCGAGCAGTACTTC. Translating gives CASMQGGTFMGEQYF.

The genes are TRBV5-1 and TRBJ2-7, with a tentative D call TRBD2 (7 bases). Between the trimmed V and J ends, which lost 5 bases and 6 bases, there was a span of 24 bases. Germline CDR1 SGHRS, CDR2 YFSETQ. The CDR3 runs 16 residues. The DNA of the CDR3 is TGCGCCAGCAGTCAGACACGGGGGGCAATCCCCGGCGAGCAGTACTTC. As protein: CASSQTRGAIPGEQYF.

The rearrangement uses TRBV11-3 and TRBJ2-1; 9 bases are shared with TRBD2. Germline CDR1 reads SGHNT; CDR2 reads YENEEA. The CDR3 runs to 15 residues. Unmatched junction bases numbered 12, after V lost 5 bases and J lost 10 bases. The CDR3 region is CASSAIAGEAEEQFF. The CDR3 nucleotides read TGTGCCAGCAGCGCTATAGCGGGAGAGGCGGAGGAGCAGTTCTTC.